The rows below give T cell receptor beta chains drawn from one sample of a study of tumor-infiltrating lymphocytes in primary liver carcinoma. TCRdb independently ran MiXCR on the multiplex PCR reads; one entry per CDR3 protein. The data hold 80,000 or so distinct CDR3 sequences, with 69% observed a single time. Sequenced: tumor-adjacent normal liver tissue. Every receptor here comes from a man in his forties with primary liver carcinoma and hepatitis B virus infection. Both conserved end residues are trimmed from each CDR3. The size entry is marked missing in some rows and otherwise reads once, few, many or a size class.

>TRBV29-1|many|TRBJ1-1
TVRGWDSTEAF
>TRBV28|NA|TRBJ2-7
ASSLPGQGAGGEQY
>TRBV12-3/TRBV12-4|NA|TRBJ1-2
ASSIGGGHAYGYT
>TRBV11-2|NA|TRBJ2-2
ASSSGGSITGELF
>TRBV7-3|NA|TRBJ2-3
ASSWEGNTDTQY
>TRBV11-2|NA|TRBJ2-5
ASSFWPAGQRETQY
>TRBV4-1|few|TRBJ2-1
ASSQEGTAGRKQF
>TRBV29-1|NA|TRBJ2-5
SIEGDGREGEIQY
>TRBV4-2|NA|TRBJ1-4
DSSQDGGRDNEKLF
>TRBV11-3|NA|TRBJ2-3
ASSPRTGYGTTDTQY
>TRBV6-5|NA|TRBJ2-3
ASSLNWGTNTHY
>TRBV11-2|NA|TRBJ2-2
ASSLIPAGVGGELY